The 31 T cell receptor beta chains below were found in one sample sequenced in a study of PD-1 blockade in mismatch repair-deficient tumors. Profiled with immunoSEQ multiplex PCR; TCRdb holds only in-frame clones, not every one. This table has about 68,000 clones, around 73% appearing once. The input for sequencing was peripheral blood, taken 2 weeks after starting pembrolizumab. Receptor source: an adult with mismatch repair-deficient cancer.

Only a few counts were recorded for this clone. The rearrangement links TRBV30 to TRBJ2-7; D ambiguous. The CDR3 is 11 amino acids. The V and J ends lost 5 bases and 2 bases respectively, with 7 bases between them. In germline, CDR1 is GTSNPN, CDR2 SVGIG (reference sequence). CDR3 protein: CAWERTYEQYF. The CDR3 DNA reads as TGTGCCTGGGAGAGGACCTACGAGCAGTACTTC.

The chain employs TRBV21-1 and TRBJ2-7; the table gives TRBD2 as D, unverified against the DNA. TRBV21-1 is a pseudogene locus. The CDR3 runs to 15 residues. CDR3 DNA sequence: TGTGCCAGCAGCAACTGGGACTCGCTGAGAGGCGAGCAGTACTTC. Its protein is CASSNWDSLRGEQYF.

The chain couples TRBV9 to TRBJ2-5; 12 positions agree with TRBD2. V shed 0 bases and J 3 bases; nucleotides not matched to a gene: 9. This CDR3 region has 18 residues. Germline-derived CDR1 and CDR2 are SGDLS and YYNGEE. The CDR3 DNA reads TGTGCCAGCAGCGTAGGACGGACTAGCGGGGCGGGGGAAGAGACCCAGTACTTC. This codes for CASSVGRTSGAGEETQYF.

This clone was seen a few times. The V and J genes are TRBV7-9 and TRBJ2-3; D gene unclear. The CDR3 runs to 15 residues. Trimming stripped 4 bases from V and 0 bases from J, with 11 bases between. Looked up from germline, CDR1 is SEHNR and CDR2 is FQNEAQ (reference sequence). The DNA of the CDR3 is TGTGCCAGCAGCTCCTCGGCCAGGAGCACAGATACGCAGTATTTT. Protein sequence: CASSSSARSTDTQYF.

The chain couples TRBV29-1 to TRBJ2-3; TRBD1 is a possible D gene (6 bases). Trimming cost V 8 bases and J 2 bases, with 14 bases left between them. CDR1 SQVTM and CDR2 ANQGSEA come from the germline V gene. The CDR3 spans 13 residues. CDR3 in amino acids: CSSRQVLTDTQYF. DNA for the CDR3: TGCAGCTCTAGACAGGTTCTCACAGATACGCAGTATTTT.

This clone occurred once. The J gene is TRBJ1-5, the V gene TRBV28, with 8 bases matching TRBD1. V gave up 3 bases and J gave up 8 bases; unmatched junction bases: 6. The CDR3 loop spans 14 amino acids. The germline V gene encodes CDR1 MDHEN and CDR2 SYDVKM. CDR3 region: CASSLTGVVEPQHF. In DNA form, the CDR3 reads TGTGCCAGCAGTTTGACAGGGGTCGTTGAGCCCCAGCATTTT.

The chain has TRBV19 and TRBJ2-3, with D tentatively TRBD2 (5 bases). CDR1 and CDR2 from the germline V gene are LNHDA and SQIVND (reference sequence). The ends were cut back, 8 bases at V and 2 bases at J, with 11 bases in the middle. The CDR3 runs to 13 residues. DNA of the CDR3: TGTGCCAGTCGAAGCGGCCCCACAGATACGCAGTATTTT. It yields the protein CASRSGPTDTQYF.

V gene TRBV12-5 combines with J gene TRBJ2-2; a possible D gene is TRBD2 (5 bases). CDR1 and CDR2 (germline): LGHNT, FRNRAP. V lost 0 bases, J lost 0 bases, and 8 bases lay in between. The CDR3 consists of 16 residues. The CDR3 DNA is TGTGCTAGTGGTTTGGTATTGGAGGCGAACACCGGGGAGCTGTTTTTT. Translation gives CASGLVLEANTGELFF.

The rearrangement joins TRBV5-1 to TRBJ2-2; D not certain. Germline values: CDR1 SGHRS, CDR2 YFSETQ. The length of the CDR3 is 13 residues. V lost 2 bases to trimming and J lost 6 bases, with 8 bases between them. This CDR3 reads CASSFSIAGELFF. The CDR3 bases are TGCGCCAGCAGCTTTTCCATTGCCGGGGAGCTGTTTTTT.

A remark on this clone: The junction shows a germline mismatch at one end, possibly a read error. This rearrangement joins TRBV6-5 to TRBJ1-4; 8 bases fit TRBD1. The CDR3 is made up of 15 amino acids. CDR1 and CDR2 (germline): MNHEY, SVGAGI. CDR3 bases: TGTGCCAGCAGTTTAGACGACGGGACAGGCCGGAACCTGGTTTTT. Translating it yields CASSLDDGTGRNLVF.

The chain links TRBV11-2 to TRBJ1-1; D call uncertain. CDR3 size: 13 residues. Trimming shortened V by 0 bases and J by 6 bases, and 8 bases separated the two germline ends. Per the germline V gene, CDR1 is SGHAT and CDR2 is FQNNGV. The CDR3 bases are TGTGCCAGCAGCTTAGAGAGGAGTTCTGAAGCTTTCTTT. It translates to CASSLERSSEAFF.

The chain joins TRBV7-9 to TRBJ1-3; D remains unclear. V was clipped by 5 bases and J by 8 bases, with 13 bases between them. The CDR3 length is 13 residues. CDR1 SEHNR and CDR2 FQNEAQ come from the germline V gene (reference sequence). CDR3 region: CASSPDARHTIYF. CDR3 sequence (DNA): TGTGCCAGCAGCCCAGATGCGAGGCACACCATATATTTT.

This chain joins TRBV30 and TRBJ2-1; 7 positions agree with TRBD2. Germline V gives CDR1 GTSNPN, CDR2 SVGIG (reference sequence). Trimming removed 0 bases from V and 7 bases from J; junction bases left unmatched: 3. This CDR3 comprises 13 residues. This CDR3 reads CAWSVLGGNEQFF. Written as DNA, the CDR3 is TGTGCCTGGAGTGTACTGGGGGGGAATGAGCAGTTCTTC. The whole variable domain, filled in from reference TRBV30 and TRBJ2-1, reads SQTIHQWPATLVQPVGSPLSLECTVEGTSNPNLYWYRQAAGRGLQLLFYSVGIGQISSEVPQNLSASRPQDRQFILSSKKLLLSDSGFYLCAWSVLGGNEQFFGPGTRLTVL.

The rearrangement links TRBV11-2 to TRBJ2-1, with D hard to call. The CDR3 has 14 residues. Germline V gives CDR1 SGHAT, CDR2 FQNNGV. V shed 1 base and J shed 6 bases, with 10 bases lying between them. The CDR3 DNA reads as TGTGCCAGCAGCTTAGCAGGCCTACGCAATGAGCAGTTCTTC. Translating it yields CASSLAGLRNEQFF.

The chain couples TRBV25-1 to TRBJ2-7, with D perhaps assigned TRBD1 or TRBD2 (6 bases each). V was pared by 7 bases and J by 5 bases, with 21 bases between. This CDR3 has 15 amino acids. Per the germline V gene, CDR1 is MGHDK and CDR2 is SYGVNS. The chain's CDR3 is CASKGSTGGIHEQYF. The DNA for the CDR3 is TGTGCCAGCAAAGGTTCCACCGGGGGCATCCACGAGCAGTACTTC.

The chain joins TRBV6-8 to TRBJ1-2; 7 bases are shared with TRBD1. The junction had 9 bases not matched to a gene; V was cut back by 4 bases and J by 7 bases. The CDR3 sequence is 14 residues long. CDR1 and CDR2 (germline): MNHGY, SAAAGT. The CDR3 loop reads CASSLYRTGGGYTF. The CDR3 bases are TGTGCCAGCAGTTTATATCGGACAGGAGGTGGCTACACCTTC.

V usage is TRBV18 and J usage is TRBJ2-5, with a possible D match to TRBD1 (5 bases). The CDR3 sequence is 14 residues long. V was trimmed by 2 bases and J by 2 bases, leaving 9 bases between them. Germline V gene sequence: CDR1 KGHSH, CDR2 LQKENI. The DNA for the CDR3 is TGTGCCAGCTCACCAGGGAAGGGGCAAGAGACCCAGTACTTC. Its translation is CASSPGKGQETQYF.

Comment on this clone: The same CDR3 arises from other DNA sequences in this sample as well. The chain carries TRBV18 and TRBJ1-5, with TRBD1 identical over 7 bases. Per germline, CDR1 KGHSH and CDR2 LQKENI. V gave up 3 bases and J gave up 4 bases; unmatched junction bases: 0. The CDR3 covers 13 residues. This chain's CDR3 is CASSPGQNQPQHF. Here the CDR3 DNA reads TGTGCCAGCTCACCGGGACAGAATCAGCCCCAGCATTTT. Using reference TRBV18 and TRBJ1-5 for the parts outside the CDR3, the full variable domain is NAGVMQNPRHLVRRRGQEARLRCSPMKGHSHVYWYRQLPEEGLKFMVYLQKENIIDESGMPKERFSAEFPKEGPSILRIQQVVRGDSAAYFCASSPGQNQPQHFGDGTRLSIL.

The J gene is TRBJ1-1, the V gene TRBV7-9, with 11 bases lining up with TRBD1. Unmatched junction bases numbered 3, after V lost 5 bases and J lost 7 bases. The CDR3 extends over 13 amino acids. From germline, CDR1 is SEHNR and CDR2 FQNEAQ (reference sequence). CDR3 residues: CASSLGTGGEAFF. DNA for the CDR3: TGTGCCAGCAGCCTCGGGACAGGGGGTGAAGCTTTCTTT.

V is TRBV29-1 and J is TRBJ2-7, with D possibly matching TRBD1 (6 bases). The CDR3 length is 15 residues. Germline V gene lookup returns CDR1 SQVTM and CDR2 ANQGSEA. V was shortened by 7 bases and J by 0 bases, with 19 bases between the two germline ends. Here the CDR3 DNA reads TGCAGCGCCCGAGGTGGGGGCCAAAGCTCCTACGAGCAGTACTTC. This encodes CSARGGGQSSYEQYF.

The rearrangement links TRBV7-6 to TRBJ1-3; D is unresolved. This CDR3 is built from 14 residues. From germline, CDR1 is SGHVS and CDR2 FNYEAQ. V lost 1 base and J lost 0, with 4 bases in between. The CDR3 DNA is TGTGCCAGCAGCTTAGTAGCCTCTGGAAACACCATATATTTT. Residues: CASSLVASGNTIYF. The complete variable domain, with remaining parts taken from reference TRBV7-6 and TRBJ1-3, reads GAGVSQSPRYKVTKRGQDVALRCDPISGHVSLYWYRQALGQGPEFLTYFNYEAQQDKSGLPNDRFSAERPEGSISTLTIQRTEQRDSAMYRCASSLVASGNTIYFGEGSWLTVV.

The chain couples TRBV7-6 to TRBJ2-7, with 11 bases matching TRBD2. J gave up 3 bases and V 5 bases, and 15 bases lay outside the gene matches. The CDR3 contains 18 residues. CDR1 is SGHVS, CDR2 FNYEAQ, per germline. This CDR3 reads CASSPRILTSGILYEQYF. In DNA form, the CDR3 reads TGTGCCAGCAGCCCCCGTATCTTGACTAGCGGGATTCTCTACGAGCAGTACTTC.

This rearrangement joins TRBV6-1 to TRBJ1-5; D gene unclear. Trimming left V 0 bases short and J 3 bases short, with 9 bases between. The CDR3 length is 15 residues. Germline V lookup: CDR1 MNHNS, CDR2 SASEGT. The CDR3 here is CASSEAGTFNQPQHF. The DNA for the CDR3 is TGTGCCAGCAGTGAAGCGGGAACATTCAATCAGCCCCAGCATTTT.

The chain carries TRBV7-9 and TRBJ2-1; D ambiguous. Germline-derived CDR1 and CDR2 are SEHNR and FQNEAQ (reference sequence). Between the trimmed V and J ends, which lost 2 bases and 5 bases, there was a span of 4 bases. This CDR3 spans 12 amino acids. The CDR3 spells CASSLLNNEQFF. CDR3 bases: TGTGCCAGCAGCTTATTAAACAATGAGCAGTTCTTC.

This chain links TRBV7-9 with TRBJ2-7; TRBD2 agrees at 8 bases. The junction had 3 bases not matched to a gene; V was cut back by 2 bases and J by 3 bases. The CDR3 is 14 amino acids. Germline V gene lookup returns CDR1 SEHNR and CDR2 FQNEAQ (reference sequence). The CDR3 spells CASSLSGGLYEQYF. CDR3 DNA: TGTGCCAGCAGCTTATCGGGAGGGCTCTACGAGCAGTACTTC.

The CDR3 loop is CASSIPAGGRIEKLFF. The DNA for the CDR3 is TGTGCCAGTAGTATACCCGCCGGGGGGCGCATTGAAAAACTGTTTTTT. The genes are TRBV19 and TRBJ1-4; tentative D call: TRBD1 (6 bases). V was clipped by 2 bases and J by 7 bases, with 17 bases between them. The CDR3 extends over 16 amino acids. The germline V gene encodes CDR1 LNHDA and CDR2 SQIVND (reference sequence).

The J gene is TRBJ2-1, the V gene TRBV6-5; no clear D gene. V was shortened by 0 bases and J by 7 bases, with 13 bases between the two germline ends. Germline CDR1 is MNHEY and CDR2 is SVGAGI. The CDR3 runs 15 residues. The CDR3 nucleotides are TGTGCCAGCAGTTACTCGATCGCGCATGGGAATGAGCAGTTCTTC. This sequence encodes CASSYSIAHGNEQFF.

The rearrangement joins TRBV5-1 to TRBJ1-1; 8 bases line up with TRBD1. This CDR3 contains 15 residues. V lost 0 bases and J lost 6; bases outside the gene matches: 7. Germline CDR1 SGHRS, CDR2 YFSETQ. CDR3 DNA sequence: TGCGCCAGCAGCTTGGTTCAGGGGGCGGCGGCTGAAGCTTTCTTT. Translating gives CASSLVQGAAAEAFF. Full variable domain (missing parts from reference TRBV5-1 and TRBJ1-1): KAGVTQTPRYLIKTRGQQVTLSCSPISGHRSVSWYQQTPGQGLQFLFEYFSETQRNKGNFPGRFSGRQFSNSRSEMNVSTLELGDSALYLCASSLVQGAAAEAFFGQGTRLTVV.

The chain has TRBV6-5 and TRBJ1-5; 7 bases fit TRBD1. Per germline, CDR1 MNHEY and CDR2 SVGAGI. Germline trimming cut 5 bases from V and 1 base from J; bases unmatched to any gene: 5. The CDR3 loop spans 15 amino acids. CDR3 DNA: TGTGCCAGCAGTCCGGACAGGCGAAGCAATCAGCCCCAGCATTTT. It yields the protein CASSPDRRSNQPQHF.

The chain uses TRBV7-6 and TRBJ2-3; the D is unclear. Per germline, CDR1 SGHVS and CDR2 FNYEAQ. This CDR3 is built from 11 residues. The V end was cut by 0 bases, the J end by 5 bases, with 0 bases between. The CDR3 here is CASSLADTQYF. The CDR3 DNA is TGTGCCAGCAGCTTAGCAGATACGCAGTATTTT. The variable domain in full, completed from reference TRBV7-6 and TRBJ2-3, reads GAGVSQSPRYKVTKRGQDVALRCDPISGHVSLYWYRQALGQGPEFLTYFNYEAQQDKSGLPNDRFSAERPEGSISTLTIQRTEQRDSAMYRCASSLADTQYFGPGTRLTVL.

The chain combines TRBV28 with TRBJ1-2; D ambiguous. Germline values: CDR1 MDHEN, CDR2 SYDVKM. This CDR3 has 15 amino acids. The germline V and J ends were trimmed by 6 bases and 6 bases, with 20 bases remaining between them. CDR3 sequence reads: CASSLSPGKSNGYTF. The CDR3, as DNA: TGTGCCAGCAGCCTCTCCCCCGGGAAAAGCAATGGCTACACCTTC.